This is a list of T cell receptor beta chains from one sample in a study of Graves' ophthalmopathy and Graves' hyperthyroidism. TCRdb reprocessed the multiplex PCR reads with MiXCR, giving one entry per CDR3 protein. This table has approximately 700,000 distinct CDR3 sequences, over 40% appearing once. The specimen was peripheral blood. These receptors all stem from an adult man with Graves' ophthalmopathy. Both conserved end residues are part of each CDR3. The D gene is left open where the match is weak. Clone size is stated in some rows and not others, as once, few, many or a class when expanded.

TRBJ2-2	many	15	TRBV5-1	NA	CASSLNSGNTGELFF	TGCGCCAGCAGCTTGAACAGCGGGAACACCGGGGAGCTGTTTTTT
TRBJ2-6	NA	14	TRBV25-1	NA	CASRGRVVEGTEAF	TGTGCCAGCAGAGGGCGGGTTGTGGAGGGCACTGAAGCTTTC
TRBJ1-3	NA	14	TRBV12-3/TRBV12-4	TRBD1	CASSQTGGPNTIYF	TGTGCCAGCAGCCAGACAGGGGGACCGAACACCATATATTTT
TRBJ2-6	NA	15	TRBV27	TRBD1	CARTGGSSGANVLTF	TGTGCCAGGACAGGGGGAAGCTCTGGGGCCAACGTCCTGACTTTC
TRBJ2-5	NA	13	TRBV9	TRBD2	CASSAGGEETQYF	TGTGCCAGCAGCGCCGGGGGGGAAGAGACCCAGTACTTC
TRBJ1-4	NA	14	TRBV27	NA	CASSGSMTGEKLFF	TGTGCCAGCAGTGGGAGCATGACGGGCGAAAAACTGTTTTTT
TRBJ2-7	many	15	TRBV7-2	NA	CASSPGLGVGGEQYF	TGTGCCAGCAGCCCGGGGTTGGGGGTTGGTGGCGAGCAGTACTTC
TRBJ2-5	NA	12	TRBV9	NA	CASSPGGARQYF	TGTGCCAGCAGCCCAGGGGGGGCGAGGCAGTACTTC
TRBJ2-7	many	16	TRBV4-2	NA	CASSQDPQQASYEQYF	TGTGCCAGCAGCCAAGATCCCCAGCAGGCCTCCTACGAGCAGTACTTC
TRBJ1-5	NA	14	TRBV6-2/TRBV6-3	NA	CAISEGQDRQPQHF	TGTGCCATCAGTGAGGGGCAGGACCGTCAGCCCCAGCATTTT
TRBJ1-1	NA	15	TRBV5-6	TRBD1	CASSLEQGLYTEAFF	TGTGCCAGCAGCTTGGAACAGGGGCTTTACACTGAAGCTTTCTTT
TRBJ1-1	NA	12	TRBV10-3	NA	CAIGPGGSEAFF	TGTGCCATCGGGCCCGGCGGGTCTGAAGCTTTCTTT
TRBJ2-3	NA	15	TRBV2	TRBD2	CASRIRGLATDTQYF	TGTGCCAGCAGAATTCGGGGACTAGCAACAGATACGCAGTATTTT
TRBJ2-6	NA	15	TRBV2	NA	CASSAAGPGANVLTF	TGTGCCAGCAGTGCGGCAGGGCCTGGGGCCAACGTCCTGACTTTC
TRBJ2-7	NA	16	TRBV25-1	TRBD2	CASSVGLAGESYEQYF	TGTGCCAGCAGTGTGGGACTAGCGGGGGAATCCTACGAGCAGTACTTC
TRBJ1-1	few	18	TRBV12-3/TRBV12-4	NA	CASSLVGAGIPMNTEAFF	TGTGCCAGCAGTTTAGTAGGCGCAGGAATACCAATGAACACTGAAGCTTTCTTT
TRBJ2-7	NA	15	TRBV4-1	TRBD2	CASSQGLAGLYEQYF	TGCGCCAGCAGCCAGGGACTAGCGGGCCTGTACGAGCAGTACTTC
TRBJ2-1	NA	12	TRBV20-1	NA	CSARPSGTQQFF	TGCAGTGCTAGGCCCTCCGGGACCCAGCAGTTCTTC
TRBJ1-1	many	15	TRBV29-1	NA	CSVEADARGDTEAFF	TGCAGCGTTGAGGCTGACGCTCGAGGGGACACTGAAGCTTTCTTT
TRBJ2-5	NA	16	TRBV15	TRBD2	CATSRDLAGGLETQYF	TGTGCCACCAGCAGAGATTTAGCGGGAGGGCTGGAGACCCAGTACTTC
TRBJ1-1	NA	11	TRBV10-3	NA	CASRRPTEAFF	TGTGCCAGCAGGAGACCCACTGAAGCTTTCTTT
TRBJ1-2	many	14	TRBV25-1	NA	CASSEFQVDYGYTF	TGTGCCAGCAGTGAATTTCAGGTCGATTATGGCTACACCTTC
TRBJ2-2	NA	17	TRBV19	NA	CASSLFRLADHTGELFF	TGTGCCAGTAGTTTATTTCGTCTGGCCGACCACACCGGGGAGCTGTTTTTT